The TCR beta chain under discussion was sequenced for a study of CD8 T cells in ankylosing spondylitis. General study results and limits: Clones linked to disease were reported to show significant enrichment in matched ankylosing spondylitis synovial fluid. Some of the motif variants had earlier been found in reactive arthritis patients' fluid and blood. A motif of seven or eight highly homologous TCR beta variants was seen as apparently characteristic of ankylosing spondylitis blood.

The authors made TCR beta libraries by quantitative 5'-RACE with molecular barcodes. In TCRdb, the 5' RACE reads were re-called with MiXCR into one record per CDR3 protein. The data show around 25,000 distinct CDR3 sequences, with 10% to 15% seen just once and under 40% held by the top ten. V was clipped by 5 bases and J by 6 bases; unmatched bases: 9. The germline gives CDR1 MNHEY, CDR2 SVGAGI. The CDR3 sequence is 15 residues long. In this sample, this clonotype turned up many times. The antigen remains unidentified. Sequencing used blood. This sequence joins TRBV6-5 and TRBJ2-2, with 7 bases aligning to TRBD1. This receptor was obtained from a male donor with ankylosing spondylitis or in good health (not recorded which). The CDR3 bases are TGTGCCAGCAGTCCCGGGACAGATCAAGCCGGGGAGCTGTTTTTT. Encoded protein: CASSPGTDQAGELFF.